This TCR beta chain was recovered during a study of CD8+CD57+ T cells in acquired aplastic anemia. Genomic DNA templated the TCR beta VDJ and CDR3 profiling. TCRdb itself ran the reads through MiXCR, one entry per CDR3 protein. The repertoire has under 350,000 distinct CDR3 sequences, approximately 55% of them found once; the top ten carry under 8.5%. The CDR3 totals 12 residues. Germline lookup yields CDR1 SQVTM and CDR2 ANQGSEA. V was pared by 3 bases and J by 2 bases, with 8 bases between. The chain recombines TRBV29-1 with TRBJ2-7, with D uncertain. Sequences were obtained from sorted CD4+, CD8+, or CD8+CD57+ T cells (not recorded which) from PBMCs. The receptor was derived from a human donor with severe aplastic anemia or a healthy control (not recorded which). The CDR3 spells CSVELKAYEQYF. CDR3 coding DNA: TGCAGCGTTGAGCTAAAAGCCTACGAGCAGTACTTC.